This entry features one T cell receptor beta chain sequence. Germline-derived CDR1 and CDR2 are SGHVS and FQNEAQ. V lost 6 bases and J lost 3; bases outside the gene matches: 13. This CDR3 contains 16 residues. The data were taken from a study of CD8 T cells in ankylosing spondylitis. A single record per CDR3 protein comes from TCRdb applying MiXCR to the 5' RACE reads. The profile shows under 250,000 distinct CDR3 sequences, around 10% of them singletons. The source material was blood, either unsorted or a sorted T cell fraction (not recorded which). The sequence was collected from a male donor with ankylosing spondylitis or in good health (not recorded which). The chain couples TRBV7-8 to TRBJ1-1; 7 bases agree with TRBD1. The CDR3, as DNA: TGTGCCAGCAGTCCCGCTCGGGACAGCCAGCACACTGAAGCTTTCTTT. Protein: CASSPARDSQHTEAFF.